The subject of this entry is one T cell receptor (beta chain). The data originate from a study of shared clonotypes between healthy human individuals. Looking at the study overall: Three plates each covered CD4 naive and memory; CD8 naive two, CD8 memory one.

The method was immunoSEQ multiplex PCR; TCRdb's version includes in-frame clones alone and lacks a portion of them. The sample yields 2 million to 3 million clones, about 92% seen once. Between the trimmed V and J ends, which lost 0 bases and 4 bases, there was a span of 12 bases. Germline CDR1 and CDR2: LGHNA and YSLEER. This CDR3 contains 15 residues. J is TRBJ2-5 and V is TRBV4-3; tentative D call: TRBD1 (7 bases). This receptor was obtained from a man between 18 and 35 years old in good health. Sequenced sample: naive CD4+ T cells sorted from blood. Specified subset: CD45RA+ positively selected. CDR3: CASSQDSQGGETQYF. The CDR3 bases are TGCGCCAGCAGCCAAGATTCCCAGGGGGGAGAGACCCAGTACTTC.